This TCR beta chain was captured in a study of blood T cell repertoires in COVID-19 (dated by TCRdb to 2020 to 2021). Turning to the overall study: The collaborator samples originated in the United States, Italy and Spain and spanned the acute and convalescent phases of COVID-19. The repertoires were released in a freely available public database meant as a resource for research on the immune response to SARS-CoV-2. The prospective study material was composed of cDNA or gDNA derived from T cells, B-cell-depleted T cells, or PBMCs. Sample metadata almost always included a de-identified subject ID, COVID-19 status, age in years and sex. The dataset comprised deeply sampled blood TCRbeta repertoires from subjects exposed to, actively infected with, or recovered from COVID-19. The samples were drawn from two sources: the first 160 participants of the ongoing ImmuneRACE study, and 1,000 to 1,500 subjects contributed by 6 global collaborators. Where available, HLA class I and class II types were taken from metadata supplied by the sample provider and were not determined by assay-based typing. Study-wide conclusions, independent of this receptor: How much clinical and demographic metadata was included differed by source and by participant, and the metadata was provided uncurated.

With regard to this clone: Its recognized antigen is unknown. Base qualities are not at hand, and no much larger clone is one base apart. Different DNA sequences within this sample yield the same CDR3.

One collaborating source in Seattle enrolled patients during active infection and followed them longitudinally through the course of disease. Collaborating institutions collected whole blood in K2EDTA tubes following their own protocols. For TCRbeta analysis, collaborators shipped samples in one of three forms: frozen whole blood, isolated PBMCs, or DNA extracted from either of those sample types. V is cut back by 0 bases and J by 4 bases, with 2 bases in the junction unmatched. The CDR3 covers 14 residues, taking in both the cysteine and the phenylalanine. Of the read, only the CDR3 DNA is kept; its 42 bases are in frame from base 1. From the germline V gene (reference sequence), CDR1 is LGHDT and CDR2 is YNNKEL. TCRbeta CDR3 regions were amplified from genomic DNA by means of the immunoSEQ Assay, a bias-controlled multiplex PCR. In the paper's pipeline: Within the assay, amplification of reference gene primers was used to estimate how many nucleated cells each sample contained. To quantify the absolute abundance of each unique TCRbeta CDR3 rearrangement, sequence reads were collapsed and filtered. For each sample, productive Simpson clonality was calculated as the square root of Simpson's diversity index over productive rearrangements. Not all clones reach the TCRdb copy of this immuneACCESS table, which keeps in-frame sequences only. Checked studies attribute under half of the gap to unresolved V genes and leave the rest unexplained. Clonal size and the V and J genes are those of that table, whereas D and trimming came from the DNA. Across this sample there are 540,000 or so clones, with around nine tenths seen only once. Roughly 8% of the sample is in the top ten clones.

The source of this sequence is a woman in her fifties or sixties with COVID-19, enrolled during active disease. The sequenced sample was peripheral blood. The chain employs TRBV3-1 (or the pseudogene TRBV3-2) and TRBJ1-1, with 7 bases matching TRBD1. The CDR3 reads as follows: CASSQEGGGTEAFF. In nucleotide form, the sequence is TGTGCCAGCAGCCAAGAAGGGGGCGGCACTGAAGCTTTCTTT.